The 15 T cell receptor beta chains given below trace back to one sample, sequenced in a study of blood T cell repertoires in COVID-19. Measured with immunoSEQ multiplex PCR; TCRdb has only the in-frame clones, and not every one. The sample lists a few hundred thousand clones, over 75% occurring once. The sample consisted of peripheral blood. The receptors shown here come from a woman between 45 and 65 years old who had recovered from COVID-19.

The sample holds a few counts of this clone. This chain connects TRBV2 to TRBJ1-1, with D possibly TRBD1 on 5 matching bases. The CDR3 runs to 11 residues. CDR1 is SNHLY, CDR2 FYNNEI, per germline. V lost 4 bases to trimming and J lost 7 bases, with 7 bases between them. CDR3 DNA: TGTGCCAGCAGTGGACAGAGTGAAGCTTTCTTT. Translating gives CASSGQSEAFF.

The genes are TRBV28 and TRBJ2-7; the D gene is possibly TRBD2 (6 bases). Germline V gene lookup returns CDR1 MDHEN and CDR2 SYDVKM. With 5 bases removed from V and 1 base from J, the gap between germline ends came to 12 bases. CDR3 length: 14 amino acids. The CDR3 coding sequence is TGTGCCAGCAGTATGGGACTGTCTTCCTACGAGCAGTACTTC. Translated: CASSMGLSSYEQYF.

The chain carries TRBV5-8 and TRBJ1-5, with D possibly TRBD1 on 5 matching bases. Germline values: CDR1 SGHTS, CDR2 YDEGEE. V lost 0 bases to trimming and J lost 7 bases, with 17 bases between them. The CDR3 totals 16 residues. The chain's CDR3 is CASSLVLGLITQPQHF. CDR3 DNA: TGTGCCAGCAGCTTGGTCTTGGGACTAATAACCCAGCCCCAGCATTTT.

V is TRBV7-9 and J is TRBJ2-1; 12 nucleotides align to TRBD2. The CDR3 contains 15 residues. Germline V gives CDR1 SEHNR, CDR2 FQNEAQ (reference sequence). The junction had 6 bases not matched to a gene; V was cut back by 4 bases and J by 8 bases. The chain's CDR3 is CASSSLAGGPDEQFF. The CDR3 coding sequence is TGTGCCAGCAGCTCCCTAGCGGGAGGGCCCGATGAGCAGTTCTTC.

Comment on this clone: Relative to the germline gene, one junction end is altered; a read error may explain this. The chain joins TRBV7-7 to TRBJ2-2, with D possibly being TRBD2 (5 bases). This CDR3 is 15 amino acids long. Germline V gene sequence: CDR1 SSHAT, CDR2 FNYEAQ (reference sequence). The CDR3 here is CASSLALGETGELFF. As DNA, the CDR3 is TGTGCTAGCAGCTTAGCGTTGGGAGAGACCGGGGAGCTGTTTTTT.

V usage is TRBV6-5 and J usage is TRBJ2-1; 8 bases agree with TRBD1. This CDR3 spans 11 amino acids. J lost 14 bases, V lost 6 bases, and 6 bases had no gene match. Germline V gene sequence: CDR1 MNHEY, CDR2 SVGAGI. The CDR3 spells CASRSTGVKFF. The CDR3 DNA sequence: TGTGCCAGCAGGTCGACAGGGGTGAAGTTCTTC.

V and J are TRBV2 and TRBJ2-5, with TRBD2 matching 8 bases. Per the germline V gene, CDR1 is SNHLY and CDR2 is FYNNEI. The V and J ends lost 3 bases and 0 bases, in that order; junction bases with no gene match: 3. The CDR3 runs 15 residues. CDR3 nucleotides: TGTGCCAGCAGTGAGTTAGCGGGGAACCAAGAGACCCAGTACTTC. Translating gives CASSELAGNQETQYF.

The CDR3 DNA reads TGTGCCAGCAGTTATGGCTCGGGAGGCTACACCTTC. Translating it yields CASSYGSGGYTF. The chain recombines TRBV6-2 or TRBV6-3 with TRBJ1-2; D is ambiguous. This CDR3 spans 12 amino acids. Germline loops: CDR1 MNHEY, CDR2 SVGEGT. Trimming stripped 3 bases from V and 8 bases from J, with 10 bases between.

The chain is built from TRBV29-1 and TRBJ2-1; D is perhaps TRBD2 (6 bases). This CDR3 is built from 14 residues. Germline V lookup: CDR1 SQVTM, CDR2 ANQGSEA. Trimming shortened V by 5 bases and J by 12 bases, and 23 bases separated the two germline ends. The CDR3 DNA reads TGCAGCGTTTCATACGGGAGCCCGCCAGAGGCGCAGTTCTTC. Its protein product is CSVSYGSPPEAQFF.

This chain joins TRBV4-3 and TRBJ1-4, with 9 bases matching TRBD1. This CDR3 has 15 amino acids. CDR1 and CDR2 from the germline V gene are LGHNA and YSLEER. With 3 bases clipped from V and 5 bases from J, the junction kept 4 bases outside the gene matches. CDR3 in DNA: TGCGCCAGCAGCCAGCAGGGGACAGGGAATGAAAAACTGTTTTTT. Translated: CASSQQGTGNEKLFF.

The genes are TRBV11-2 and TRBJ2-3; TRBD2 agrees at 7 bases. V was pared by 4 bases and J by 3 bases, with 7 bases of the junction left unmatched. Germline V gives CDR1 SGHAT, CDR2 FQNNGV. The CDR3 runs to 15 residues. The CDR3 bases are TGTGCCAGCAGCTCCCGGGGGGTGGGGACAGATACGCAGTATTTT. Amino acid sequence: CASSSRGVGTDTQYF.

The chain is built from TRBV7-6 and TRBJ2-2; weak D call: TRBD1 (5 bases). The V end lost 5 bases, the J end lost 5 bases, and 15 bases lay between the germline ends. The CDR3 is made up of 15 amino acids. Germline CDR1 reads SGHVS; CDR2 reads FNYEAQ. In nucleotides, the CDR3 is TGTGCCAGCAGCCAGGTCCAGGGCCGGACCGGGGAGCTGTTTTTT. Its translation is CASSQVQGRTGELFF.

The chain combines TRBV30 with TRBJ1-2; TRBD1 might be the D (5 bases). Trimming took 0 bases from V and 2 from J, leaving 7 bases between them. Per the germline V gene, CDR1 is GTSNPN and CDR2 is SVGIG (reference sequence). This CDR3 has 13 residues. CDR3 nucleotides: TGTGCCTGGAGTGTTAAGGGGAACTATGGCTACACCTTC. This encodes CAWSVKGNYGYTF.

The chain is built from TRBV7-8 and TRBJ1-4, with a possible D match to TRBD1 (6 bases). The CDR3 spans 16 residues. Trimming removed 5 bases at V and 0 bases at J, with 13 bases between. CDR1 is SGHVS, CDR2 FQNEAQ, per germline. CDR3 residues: CASSLEDSATNEKLFF. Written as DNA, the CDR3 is TGTGCCAGCAGCCTCGAGGACAGTGCAACTAATGAAAAACTGTTTTTT. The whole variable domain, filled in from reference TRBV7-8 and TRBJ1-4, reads GAGVSQSPRYKVAKRGQDVALRCDPISGHVSLFWYQQALGQGPEFLTYFQNEAQLDKSGLPSDRFFAERPEGSVSTLKIQRTQQEDSAVYLCASSLEDSATNEKLFFGSGTQLSVL.

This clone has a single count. CDR3 nucleotides: TGTGCCAGCAGCCTGGGGCACGGAGGGGCCTACGAGCAGTACTTC. Amino acid sequence: CASSLGHGGAYEQYF. This sequence joins TRBV7-2 and TRBJ2-7, with D possibly TRBD2 on 6 matching bases. Trimming stripped 5 bases from V and 2 bases from J, with 16 bases between. CDR3 length: 15 residues. Germline V lookup: CDR1 SGHTA, CDR2 FQGNSA.